The next 20 T cell receptor beta chains were all read from a single sample in a study of control samples from healthy donors and cancer patients. Clones were sequenced by immunoSEQ multiplex PCR, and TCRdb holds only the in-frame ones, with some missing. Here the sample spans just over 80,000 clones, 94% being singletons. Sequenced input: blood. These TCRs come from a woman aged 18-29 years in good health.

The chain joins TRBV5-8 to TRBJ1-1; D is undetermined. From germline, CDR1 is SGHTS and CDR2 YDEGEE. V was cut by 2 bases and J by 7 bases, with 12 bases left in between. The CDR3 is 13 amino acids. CDR3 DNA: TGTGCCAGCAGCTTAGGCGTGAGGGTTGAAGCTTTCTTT. Residues: CASSLGVRVEAFF. Complete variable domain (other parts from reference TRBV5-8 and TRBJ1-1): EAGVTQSPTHLIKTRGQQATLRCSPISGHTSVYWYQQALGLGLQFLLWYDEGEERNRGNFPPRFSGRQFPNYSSELNVNALELEDSALYLCASSLGVRVEAFFGQGTRLTVV.

This clone was recorded once. The chain recombines TRBV2 with TRBJ2-1; D might be TRBD2 (6 bases). This CDR3 region has 15 residues. The V end lost 5 bases, the J end lost 4 bases, and 15 bases lay between the germline ends. Germline assignment: CDR1 SNHLY and CDR2 FYNNEI. In DNA form, the CDR3 reads TGTGCCAGCAGTCGGCTCGCGGGGCAATACAATGAGCAGTTCTTC. This gives the protein CASSRLAGQYNEQFF. The variable domain in full, with the rest retrieved from reference TRBV2 and TRBJ2-1, is EPEVTQTPSHQVTQMGQEVILRCVPISNHLYFYWYRQILGQKVEFLVSFYNNEISEKSEIFDDQFSVERPDGSNFTLKIRSTKLEDSAMYFCASSRLAGQYNEQFFGPGTRLTVL.

V is TRBV28 and J is TRBJ1-6, with D possibly being TRBD1 (5 bases). V dropped 5 bases and J dropped 8 bases, with 16 bases sitting between them. The CDR3 sequence is 15 residues long. From germline, CDR1 is MDHEN and CDR2 SYDVKM. CDR3 sequence (DNA): TGTGCCAGCAGTCCCACGATTGGGGGTCATTCACCCCTCCACTTT. Its translation: CASSPTIGGHSPLHF.

The chain uses TRBV5-1 and TRBJ2-1; TRBD1 aligns across 8 bases. The J segment lost 2 bases and the V segment lost 7 bases, leaving 11 bases of the junction unmatched. The germline V gene has CDR1 SGHRS and CDR2 YFSETQ. The CDR3 sequence is 16 residues long. The CDR3 DNA reads TGCGCCAGCGGGATGGACAGGGCTGGAACCTACAATGAGCAGTTCTTC. This encodes CASGMDRAGTYNEQFF.

The chain employs TRBV2 and TRBJ1-5; 11 positions match TRBD1. Trimming removed 5 bases from V and 4 bases from J; junction bases left unmatched: 4. Germline V CDR1 and CDR2: SNHLY, FYNNEI. The CDR3 contains 15 residues. Here the CDR3 reads CASSYRDRGNQPQHF. CDR3 nucleotides: TGTGCCAGCAGTTACCGGGACAGGGGGAATCAGCCCCAGCATTTT.

This chain links TRBV5-1 with TRBJ1-2; D call uncertain. Trimming took 0 bases from V and 0 from J, leaving 9 bases between them. Germline V gives CDR1 SGHRS, CDR2 YFSETQ. This CDR3 spans 15 amino acids. The CDR3 here is CASSLEVTTNYGYTF. DNA of the CDR3: TGCGCCAGCAGCTTGGAGGTGACAACTAACTATGGCTACACCTTC.

This sequence joins TRBV7-9 and TRBJ2-7; D remains ambiguous. Trimming took 1 base from V and 6 from J, leaving 16 bases between them. CDR3 size: 15 residues. Germline V gene sequence: CDR1 SEHNR, CDR2 FQNEAQ (reference sequence). For the CDR3, the DNA is TGTGCCAGCAGCTTAGTTACGGGCCGAGCCTTCGAGCAGTACTTC. Translated: CASSLVTGRAFEQYF.

This rearrangement joins TRBV9 to TRBJ2-3; D is possibly TRBD2 (6 bases). V shed 2 bases and J shed 8 bases, with 9 bases lying between them. Germline V gives CDR1 SGDLS, CDR2 YYNGEE. CDR3 length: 12 amino acids. Here the CDR3 DNA reads TGTGCCAGCAGCGTGCAGGGAGGTACGCAGTATTTT. Its protein is CASSVQGGTQYF.

The rearrangement links TRBV18 to TRBJ2-3; 9 bases line up with TRBD2. The V segment lost 2 bases and the J segment 3 bases; nucleotides outside the gene matches: 6. The germline gives CDR1 KGHSH, CDR2 LQKENI. CDR3 length equals 16 residues. The CDR3 spells CASSPSGGRPTDTQYF. The CDR3 DNA is TGTGCCAGCTCACCAAGCGGGGGGCGTCCGACAGATACGCAGTATTTT.

In DNA form, the CDR3 reads TGTGCCAGCAGTGGAGCAGATAACAATGAGCAGTTCTTC. Translated: CASSGADNNEQFF. The chain is built from TRBV28 and TRBJ2-1; D unclear. The CDR3 consists of 13 residues. Germline lookup yields CDR1 MDHEN and CDR2 SYDVKM. With 5 bases removed from V and 5 bases from J, the gap between germline ends came to 10 bases.

V usage is TRBV13 and J usage is TRBJ2-3; 8 bases line up with TRBD2. V lost 4 bases and J lost 2; bases outside the gene matches: 8. The V gene's germline CDR1 is PRHDT and CDR2 FYEKMQ (reference sequence). The CDR3 is made up of 16 amino acids. In DNA, the CDR3 is TGTGCCAGCAGCTCAAAGCGGGAGAGCTACACAGATACGCAGTATTTT. Translation: CASSSKRESYTDTQYF.

The chain is built from TRBV5-1 and TRBJ2-5, with a possible D match to TRBD2 (6 bases). The germline V gene encodes CDR1 SGHRS and CDR2 YFSETQ. V lost 4 bases, J lost 2 bases, and 18 bases lay in between. There are 16 residues in the CDR3. Here the CDR3 reads CASSPNWAGNQETQYF. The CDR3 coding sequence is TGCGCCAGCAGCCCAAACTGGGCGGGGAATCAAGAGACCCAGTACTTC.

This chain connects TRBV5-1 to TRBJ2-7; weak D call: TRBD2 (6 bases). The CDR3 sequence is 19 residues long. Trimming left V 0 bases short and J 6 bases short, with 28 bases between. CDR1 and CDR2 from the germline V gene are SGHRS and YFSETQ. The chain's CDR3 is CASSLGDGGTYLSPGEQYF. The CDR3 coding sequence is TGCGCCAGCAGCTTGGGAGATGGGGGGACCTACCTGAGCCCGGGCGAGCAGTACTTC.

This chain connects TRBV6-1 to TRBJ2-7, with TRBD2 matching over 7 bases. The V gene's germline CDR1 is MNHNS and CDR2 SASEGT. CDR3 size: 15 residues. Trimming took 2 bases from V and 5 from J; bases not matched to a gene: 9. The DNA for the CDR3 is TGTGCCAGCAGTGAATTCGTAACTGGGGGGGACGAGCAGTACTTC. As protein: CASSEFVTGGDEQYF.

Notes on this clone: This CDR3 is also generated by other DNA sequences in the sample. V gene TRBV7-9 combines with J gene TRBJ2-5; D is unresolved. Trimming removed 5 bases from V and 2 bases from J, with 3 bases in between. Germline values: CDR1 SEHNR, CDR2 FQNEAQ (reference sequence). The CDR3 runs to 11 residues. Here the CDR3 DNA reads TGTGCCAGCAGCCCTCAAGAGACCCAGTACTTC. Amino acid sequence: CASSPQETQYF.

The V gene is TRBV6-5, the J gene TRBJ2-7; the D is unclear. Germline-derived CDR1 and CDR2 are MNHEY and SVGAGI. V was clipped by 4 bases and J by 6 bases, with 10 bases between them. The CDR3 runs 12 residues. The CDR3 DNA sequence: TGTGCCAGCAGTTTCCTCTCTGGCGAGCAGTACTTC. As protein: CASSFLSGEQYF.

The chain uses TRBV5-1 and TRBJ2-5; 14 bases map to TRBD2. Germline-derived CDR1 and CDR2 are SGHRS and YFSETQ. Trimming took 2 bases from V and 5 from J; bases not matched to a gene: 5. The CDR3 consists of 16 residues. CDR3 loop: CASSLGTSGSAETQYF. The DNA of the CDR3 is TGCGCCAGCAGCTTAGGGACTAGCGGGAGTGCGGAGACCCAGTACTTC.

This sequence joins TRBV11-2 and TRBJ2-7; 9 nucleotides align to TRBD1. The CDR3 loop spans 16 amino acids. Germline lookup yields CDR1 SGHAT and CDR2 FQNNGV. J gave up 1 base and V 5 bases, and 9 bases lay outside the gene matches. The DNA of the CDR3 is TGTGCCAGCAGCCCCCGGACAGGGGAATTGTCCTACGAGCAGTACTTC. This codes for CASSPRTGELSYEQYF.

In DNA, the CDR3 is TGTGCCAGCAGCCCACGGGCAACCGAGCAGTACTTC. This translates into CASSPRATEQYF. The V call is TRBV3-1 (or the pseudogene TRBV3-2), the J call TRBJ2-7, with D hard to call. Per germline, CDR1 LGHDT and CDR2 YNNKEL (reference sequence). V was trimmed by 4 bases and J by 6 bases, leaving 10 bases between them. The CDR3 extends over 12 amino acids.

The J gene is TRBJ2-7, the V gene TRBV28; no clear D. From germline, CDR1 is MDHEN and CDR2 SYDVKM. The germline V and J ends were trimmed by 3 bases and 2 bases, with 17 bases remaining between them. The CDR3 covers 16 residues. The CDR3 sequence: CASSFATGGRTYEQYF. CDR3 in DNA: TGTGCCAGCAGTTTCGCGACTGGCGGCAGAACCTACGAGCAGTACTTC.